This record covers a single T cell receptor beta chain. This entry is derived from a study of blood T cell repertoires in COVID-19. On the study more broadly: The study drew acute and convalescent COVID-19 samples from the United States, Italy and Spain. The analysed material was cDNA or gDNA that came from T cells, B-cell-depleted T cells, or PBMCs.

In the original analysis: Estimation of nucleated cell counts was performed using reference gene primer amplification. TCRdb's table, derived via immunoSEQ multiplex PCR, lists solely in-frame clones and lacks some. Clonal size and the V and J genes are those of that table, whereas D and trimming came from the DNA. This sample has 280,000 or so clones; approximately 89% occur once, and the top ten carry around 12%. Sequencing was performed on peripheral blood. This clonotype was obtained from a woman aged 60-70 years with acute or convalescent COVID-19.

The CDR3 region has the DNA TGCGCCAGCAGTGAAGGCGGGAACTATGGCTACACCTTC. Protein: CASSEGGNYGYTF. This chain links TRBV10-2 with TRBJ1-2; the D is unclear. The CDR3 spans 13 residues. CDR1 is WSHSY, CDR2 SAAADI, per germline. Trimming stripped 3 bases from V and 2 bases from J, with 7 bases between.